This TCR beta chain was captured by sequencing in a study of T cell clonality in common variable immunodeficiency. Overall study findings and caveats: Common variable immunodeficiency TCR beta sequences reportedly had fewer deletions and N-nucleotide insertions. Patient heterogeneity in the CVID cohort limited correlations between repertoire features and clinical complications.

This clone came up many times. Its antigen is still unknown. The table came from immunoSEQ multiplex PCR; TCRdb's copy has only in-frame clones and leaves some out. The data show 30,000 to 40,000 clones, none appearing only once, with about 6.1% held by the ten largest. CVID subjects were neither ill nor on immunomodulatory or immunosuppressive medication at sampling. Blood samples were heparinized, about 4.5 to 8.5 ml per donor. The clonotype was recovered from a human donor with common variable immunodeficiency. The sequenced sample was peripheral blood mononuclear cells.

The CDR3 spells CASRISQETQYF. The part of the CDR3 DNA that was read is TGTGCCAGCAGGATTAGTCAAGAGACC. V usage is TRBV2 and J usage is TRBJ2-5; D gene uncertain. The missing CDR3 end, 3 residues past where the read stops, is filled in from the germline J gene. Germline V CDR1 and CDR2: SNHLY, FYNNEI. Trimming removed 6 bases at V and 2 bases at J, with 7 bases between. This CDR3 contains 12 residues.